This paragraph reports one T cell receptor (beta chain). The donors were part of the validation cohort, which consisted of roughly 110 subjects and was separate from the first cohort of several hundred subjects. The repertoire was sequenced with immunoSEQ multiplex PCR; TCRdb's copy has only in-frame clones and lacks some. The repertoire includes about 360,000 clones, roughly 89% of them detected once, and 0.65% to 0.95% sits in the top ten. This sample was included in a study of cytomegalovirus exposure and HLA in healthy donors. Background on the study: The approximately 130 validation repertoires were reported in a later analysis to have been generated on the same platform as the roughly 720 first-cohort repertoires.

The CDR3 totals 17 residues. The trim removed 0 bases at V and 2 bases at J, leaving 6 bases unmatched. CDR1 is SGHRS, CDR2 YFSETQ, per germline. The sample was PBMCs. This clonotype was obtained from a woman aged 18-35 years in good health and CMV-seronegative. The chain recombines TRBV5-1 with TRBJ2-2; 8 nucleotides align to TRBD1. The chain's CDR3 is CASSLARTGSNTGELFF. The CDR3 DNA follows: TGCGCCAGCAGCTTGGCCCGGACAGGGAGTAACACCGGGGAGCTGTTTTTT.